Listed below are T cell receptor beta chains from one sample, sequenced in a study of siplizumab effects on memory and regulatory T cells. Sequencing was performed with immunoSEQ multiplex PCR; in TCRdb, only in-frame clones are kept and a portion is missing. Counted here are under 110,000 clones, about nine tenths occurring once; the ten biggest clones make up around 12%. The specimen was non-Treg CD4+ T cells sorted from blood. These receptor sequences come from a human donor in good health. Each CDR3 is given with its conserved first and last residue. A D gene is named only where the DNA matches it firmly. Rows may omit the clone size; those that give it use once, few, many or a size class.

TRBV7-2,TRBD2,.,TRBJ2-4,TGTGCCAGCAGCTTAAAGGGCGGGAGCCCCGTAGCCAAAAACATTCAGTACTTC,CASSLKGGSPVAKNIQYF
TRBV5-1,TRBD1,.,TRBJ1-2,TGCGCCAGCAGCCCTAGGGGACAGGGAGCTAACTATGGCTACACCTTC,CASSPRGQGANYGYTF
TRBV6-5,.,.,TRBJ1-3,TGTGCCAGCATTCGGCGGCCCTCTGGAAACACCATATATTTT,CASIRRPSGNTIYF
TRBV6-5,.,.,TRBJ1-2,TGTGCCAGCAGGGCCCTATTGCCTCTTTCGGGCTACACCTTC,CASRALLPLSGYTF
TRBV2,.,once,TRBJ2-1,TGTGCCAGCAGAGAGACACCGGTTTACAATGAGCAGTTCTTC,CASRETPVYNEQFF
TRBV30,TRBD1,.,TRBJ1-2,TGTGCCTGGAGGACAGGGGGATACTATGGCTACACCTTC,CAWRTGGYYGYTF
TRBV2,TRBD1,.,TRBJ1-2,TGTGCCAGCAGTGATCGGAGGAACAGGGGATATGGCTACACCTTC,CASSDRRNRGYGYTF
TRBV19,.,.,TRBJ2-5,TGTGCCAGTAGCGATCCTGCGGGCCTCCAAGAGACCCAGTACTTC,CASSDPAGLQETQYF
TRBV6-7,TRBD1,few,TRBJ1-4,TGTGCCAGCAGTTACCGAACACGGGACAGGGAGATCATTCCCACAAATGAAAAACTGTTTTTT,CASSYRTRDREIIPTNEKLFF
TRBV7-6,.,.,TRBJ2-5,TGTGCCAGCAGCTTAGCGACAGGACAAGAGACCCAGTACTTC,CASSLATGQETQYF
TRBV7-2,.,.,TRBJ1-3,TGTGCCAGCAGCTTAGCGTCAGGTACTGGAAACACCATATATTTT,CASSLASGTGNTIYF
TRBV7-9,.,.,TRBJ1-2,TGTGCCAGCAGCTTAGAGAGGGCCGGCTACACCTTC,CASSLERAGYTF
TRBV7-9,TRBD1,.,TRBJ2-7,TGTGCCAGCAGCTTAGGACAGGGGCTCTCCTACGAGCAGTACTTC,CASSLGQGLSYEQYF
TRBV28,.,.,TRBJ2-7,TGTGCCAGCAGTTTACTCGCCAGATCGGGGGAGCAGTACTTC,CASSLLARSGEQYF
TRBV2,.,.,TRBJ2-7,TGTGCCAGCCAAGGGGCCTACGAGCAGTACTTC,CASQGAYEQYF
TRBV6-1,.,.,TRBJ2-5,TGTGCCAGCAGGACTTACGGGGGAAGTGAGACCCAGTACTTC,CASRTYGGSETQYF
TRBV6-5,.,.,TRBJ2-3,TGTGCCAGCAGTTACAGGGGAAGCACAGATACGCAGTATTTT,CASSYRGSTDTQYF
TRBV9,.,.,TRBJ2-1,TGTGCCAGCAGCGTAGGGGGAGAGGGCAATGGTGGTGAGCAGTTCTTC,CASSVGGEGNGGEQFF
TRBV7-9,.,.,TRBJ2-3,TGTGCCAGCAGCGGTGTCGGGGGTTCAGATACGCAGTATTTT,CASSGVGGSDTQYF
TRBV6-4,TRBD2,.,TRBJ2-1,TGTGCCAGCAGTGTGGGACTAGTTGGATACGAGCAGTTCTTC,CASSVGLVGYEQFF
TRBV28,.,few,TRBJ1-5,TGTGCCAGCAGTTTAGCTGGGGGTTCTCAGCCCCAGCATTTT,CASSLAGGSQPQHF
TRBV19,TRBD1,.,TRBJ2-1,TGTGCCAGTAGTTTCCGGGACAGGGAGCAGTTCTTC,CASSFRDREQFF
TRBV7-3,.,.,TRBJ2-2,TGTGCCAGCAGCCCGCAAGGAGGGGCAGGGGTGCGCACCGGGGAGCTGTTTTTT,CASSPQGGAGVRTGELFF
TRBV29-1,.,.,TRBJ1-1,TGCAGCGTTGTCATGCTCATGAACACTGAAGCTTTCTTT,CSVVMLMNTEAFF
TRBV7-9,TRBD1,.,TRBJ1-1,TGTGCCAGCAGCTTAGCTGGACAGGTGGGTGGGAACACTGAAGCTTTCTTT,CASSLAGQVGGNTEAFF
TRBV5-4,TRBD2,.,TRBJ2-7,TGTGCCAGCAGCTTGGGGGCGGGGACTAGCGGCTACGAGCAGTACTTC,CASSLGAGTSGYEQYF
TRBV10-3,.,.,TRBJ1-2,TGTGCCATCAGTGAGCTCGGGGACTATGGCTACACCTTC,CAISELGDYGYTF
TRBV6-1,.,.,TRBJ2-7,TGTGCCAGCAATCCCGACCAAGGATTCGAGCAGTACTTC,CASNPDQGFEQYF
TRBV9,.,.,TRBJ2-2,TGTGCCAGCAGCGCGGGACCGAGGACCGGGGAGCTGTTTTTT,CASSAGPRTGELFF
TRBV7-2,TRBD1,.,TRBJ1-3,TGTGCCAGCAGCGCACAAGACAGGGTTTCTGGAAACACCATATATTTT,CASSAQDRVSGNTIYF
TRBV29-1,.,.,TRBJ1-1,TGCAGCGTTGGGTTTTGGTCGAACACTGAAGCTTTCTTT,CSVGFWSNTEAFF
TRBV15,.,.,TRBJ1-2,TGTGCCACCAGCAGAGGGGGGACCACGGGTGGCTACACCTTC,CATSRGGTTGGYTF
TRBV5-1,.,.,TRBJ2-7,TGCGCCAGCCGGGACTTATCCCTCTACGAGCAGTACTTC,CASRDLSLYEQYF